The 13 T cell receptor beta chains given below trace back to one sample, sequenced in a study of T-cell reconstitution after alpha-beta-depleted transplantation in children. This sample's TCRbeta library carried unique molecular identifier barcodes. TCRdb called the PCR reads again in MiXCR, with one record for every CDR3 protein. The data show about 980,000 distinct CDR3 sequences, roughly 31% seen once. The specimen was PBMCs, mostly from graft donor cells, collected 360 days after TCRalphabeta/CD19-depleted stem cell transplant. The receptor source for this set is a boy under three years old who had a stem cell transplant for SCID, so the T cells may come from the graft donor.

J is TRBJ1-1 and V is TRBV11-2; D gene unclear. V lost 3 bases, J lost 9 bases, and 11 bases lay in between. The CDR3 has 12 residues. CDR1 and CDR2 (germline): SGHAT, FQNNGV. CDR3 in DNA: TGTGCCAGCAGCTTCCCCGGGAACAAAGCTTTCTTT. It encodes CASSFPGNKAFF.

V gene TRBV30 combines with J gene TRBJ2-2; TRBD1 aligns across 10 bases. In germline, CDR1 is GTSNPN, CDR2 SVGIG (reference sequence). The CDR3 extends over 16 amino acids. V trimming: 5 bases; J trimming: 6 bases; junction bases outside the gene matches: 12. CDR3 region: CAWSRLPGQGSGELFF. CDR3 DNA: TGTGCCTGGTCTCGACTTCCGGGACAGGGGTCCGGGGAGCTGTTTTTT.

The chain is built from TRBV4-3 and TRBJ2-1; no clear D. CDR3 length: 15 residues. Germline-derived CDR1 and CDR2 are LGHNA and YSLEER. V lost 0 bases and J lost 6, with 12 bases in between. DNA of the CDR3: TGCGCCAGCAGCCAAGATTATGGGTATGGCAATGAGCAGTTCTTC. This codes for CASSQDYGYGNEQFF.

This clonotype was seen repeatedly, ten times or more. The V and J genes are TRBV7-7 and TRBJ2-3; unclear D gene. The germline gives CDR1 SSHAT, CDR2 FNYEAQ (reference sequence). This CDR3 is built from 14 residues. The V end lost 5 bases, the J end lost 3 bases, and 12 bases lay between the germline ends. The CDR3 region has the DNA TGTGCCAGCAGCGCCTATGGGGAAACAGATACGCAGTATTTT. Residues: CASSAYGETDTQYF.

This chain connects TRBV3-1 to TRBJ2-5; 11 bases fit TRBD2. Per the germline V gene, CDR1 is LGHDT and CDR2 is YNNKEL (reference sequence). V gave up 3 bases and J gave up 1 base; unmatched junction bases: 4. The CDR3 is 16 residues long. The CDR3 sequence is CASSQVSGGAQETQYF. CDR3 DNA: TGTGCCAGCAGCCAGGTTAGCGGGGGGGCCCAAGAGACCCAGTACTTC.

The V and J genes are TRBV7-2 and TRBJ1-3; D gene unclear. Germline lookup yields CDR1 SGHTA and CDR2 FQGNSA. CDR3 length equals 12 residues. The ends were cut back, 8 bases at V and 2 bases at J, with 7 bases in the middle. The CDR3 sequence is CASRPPGNTIYF. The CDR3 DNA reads TGTGCCAGCCGCCCCCCTGGAAACACCATATATTTT.

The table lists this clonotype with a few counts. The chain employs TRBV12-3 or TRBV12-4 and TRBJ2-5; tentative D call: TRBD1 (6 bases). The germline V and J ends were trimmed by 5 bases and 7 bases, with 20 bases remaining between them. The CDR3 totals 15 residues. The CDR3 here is CASSPMRLGAGTQYF. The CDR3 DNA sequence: TGTGCCAGCAGTCCTATGCGACTGGGGGCGGGGACCCAGTACTTC.

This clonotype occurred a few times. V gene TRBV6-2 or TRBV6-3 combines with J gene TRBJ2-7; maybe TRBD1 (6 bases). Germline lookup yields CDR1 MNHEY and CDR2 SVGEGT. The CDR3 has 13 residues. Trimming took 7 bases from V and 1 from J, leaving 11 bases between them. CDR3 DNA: TGTGCCAGCACTCTAACAGGGTCCTACGAGCAGTACTTC. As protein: CASTLTGSYEQYF.

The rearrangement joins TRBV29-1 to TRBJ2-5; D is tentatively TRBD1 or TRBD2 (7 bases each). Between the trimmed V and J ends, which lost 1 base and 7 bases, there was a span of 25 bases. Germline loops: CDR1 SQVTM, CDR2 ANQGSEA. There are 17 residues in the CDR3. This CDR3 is CSVEGRGQAGKRGTQYF. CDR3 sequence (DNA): TGCAGCGTTGAAGGGAGAGGACAGGCCGGGAAGCGGGGGACCCAGTACTTC.

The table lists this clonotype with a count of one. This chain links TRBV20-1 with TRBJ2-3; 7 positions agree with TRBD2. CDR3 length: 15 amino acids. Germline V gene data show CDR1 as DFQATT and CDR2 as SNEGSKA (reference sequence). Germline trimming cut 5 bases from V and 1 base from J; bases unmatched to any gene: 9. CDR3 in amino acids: CSADDREAGTDTQYF. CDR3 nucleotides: TGCAGTGCTGATGACCGGGAGGCGGGCACAGATACGCAGTATTTT.

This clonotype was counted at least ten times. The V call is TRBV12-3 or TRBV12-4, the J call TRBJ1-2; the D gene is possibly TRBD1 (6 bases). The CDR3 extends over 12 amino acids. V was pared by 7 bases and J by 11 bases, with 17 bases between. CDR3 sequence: CASTADSSRYTF. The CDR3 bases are TGTGCCAGCACCGCGGACAGCTCTCGATACACCTTC.

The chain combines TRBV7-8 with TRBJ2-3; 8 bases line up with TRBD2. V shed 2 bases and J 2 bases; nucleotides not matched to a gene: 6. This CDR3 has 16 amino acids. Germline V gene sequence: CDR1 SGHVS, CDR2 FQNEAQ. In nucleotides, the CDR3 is TGTGCCAGCAGCTTATTCGGCGGGGGGCCCACAGATACGCAGTATTTT. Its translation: CASSLFGGGPTDTQYF.

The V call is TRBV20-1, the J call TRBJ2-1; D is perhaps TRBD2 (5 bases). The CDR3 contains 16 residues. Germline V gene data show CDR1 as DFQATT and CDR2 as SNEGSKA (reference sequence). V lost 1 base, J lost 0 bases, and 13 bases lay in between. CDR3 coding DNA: TGCAGTGCTAGAGGCCGTAAAGCGGACTCCTACAATGAGCAGTTCTTC. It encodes CSARGRKADSYNEQFF.